Listed here is a single T cell receptor beta chain. The record originates from a study of T-cell reconstitution after alpha-beta-depleted transplantation in children. Molecular barcoding with unique molecular identifiers was used for the TCRbeta library. TCRdb fed the PCR reads into MiXCR, producing one record per CDR3 protein. The profile shows about 72,000 distinct CDR3 sequences, about 6.7% of them singletons. The CDR3 runs to 15 residues. The germline V gene has CDR1 LNHDA and CDR2 SQIVND (reference sequence). V was pared by 2 bases and J by 7 bases, with 6 bases of the junction left unmatched. The chain recombines TRBV19 with TRBJ2-3, with 10 bases fitting TRBD2. The TCR sequence derives from a human donor who donated a stem cell graft to a child with acute lymphoblastic leukemia. The sample in question was PBMCs from the stem cell graft donor, obtained from the stem cell graft. CDR3 DNA: TGTGCCAGTAGTATACAAGCGGGAGGGGGACATACGCAGTATTTT. This sequence encodes CASSIQAGGGHTQYF. The full variable domain, completed using reference TRBV19 and TRBJ2-3, is DGGITQSPKYLFRKEGQNVTLSCEQNLNHDAMYWYRQDPGQGLRLIYYSQIVNDFQKGDIAEGYSVSREKKESFPLTVTSAQKNPTAFYLCASSIQAGGGHTQYFGPGTRLTVL.